This is a list of T cell receptor beta chains from one sample in a study of radiation and T cells in renal cell carcinoma. Here immunoSEQ multiplex PCR was the method, and the copy in TCRdb shows in-frame clones only, minus some. The sample shows tens of thousands of clones, about 50% of them seen only once. Sample: tumor tissue, taken from a patient whose treatment included radiotherapy and nephrectomy. All receptors derive from a woman between 50 and 59 years old with renal cell carcinoma. Both conserved end residues are part of each CDR3. D genes are given only for firm matches. Part of the rows lack a size; the others show once, few, many or a class for expanded clones.

v_call,d_call,j_call,clone_size,cdr3_nt,cdr3_aa
TRBV5-5,TRBD1,TRBJ2-7,-,TGTGCCAGCAGCGTCGGGACAGGGGCCGAGCAGTACTTC,CASSVGTGAEQYF
TRBV7-2,TRBD1,TRBJ1-6,-,TGTGCCAGCAGCCGTCGACAGGGGGCCATATATTCACCCCTCCACTTT,CASSRRQGAIYSPLHF
TRBV5-4,TRBD2,TRBJ2-7,medium-sized,TGTGCCAGCAGCTTGGACGGGGGGGCGCTTGAGCAGTACTTC,CASSLDGGALEQYF
TRBV5-1,TRBD1,TRBJ2-3,-,TGCGCCAGCAGCCAGGACAGGGTTGCCACAGATACGCAGTATTTT,CASSQDRVATDTQYF
TRBV4-1,-,TRBJ2-7,many,TGCGCCAGCAGCCCAAATGGCTACGAGCAGTACTTC,CASSPNGYEQYF
TRBV7-2,TRBD1,TRBJ1-2,-,TGTGCCAGCAGGGACCACAGGGGTACCGCCTATGGCTACACCTTC,CASRDHRGTAYGYTF
TRBV13,TRBD1,TRBJ1-1,few,TGTGCCAGCAGACATCCGGACAGGTCTGAAGCTTTCTTT,CASRHPDRSEAFF
TRBV10-3,TRBD1,TRBJ1-5,once,TGTGCCATCAGCCCCTCGGACAGGGAGGGTCAGCCCCAGCATTTT,CAISPSDREGQPQHF
TRBV9,TRBD2,TRBJ2-1,-,TGTGCCAGCAGCGTAGGAGGGACTAGCGGGAATGAGCAGTTCTTC,CASSVGGTSGNEQFF
TRBV7-2,-,TRBJ1-6,-,TGTGCCAGCAGCCCCGACGGGGCTGAGAGTTCACCCCTCCACTTT,CASSPDGAESSPLHF
TRBV30,-,TRBJ2-3,once,TGTGCCTGGAAGCTAGCAGGAGATACGCAGTATTTT,CAWKLAGDTQYF
TRBV7-2,-,TRBJ1-1,-,TGTGCCAGCAGCCGGACGCCTGACCCGAACACTGAAGCTTTCTTT,CASSRTPDPNTEAFF
TRBV7-2,-,TRBJ2-3,-,TGTGCCAGCAGCCCCCGCCCTAGTGGGGGGCGAGCAGATACGCAGTATTTT,CASSPRPSGGRADTQYF
TRBV11-2,TRBD1,TRBJ2-7,few,TGTGCCAGCAGCTTAGGACAGGGGCATAGGTACTTC,CASSLGQGHRYF
TRBV2,TRBD1,TRBJ1-4,few,TGTGCCAGGGGACAGATCAATGAAAAACTGTTTTTT,CARGQINEKLFF
TRBV30,-,TRBJ2-7,-,TGTGCCTGGAGTGTGTCAGGGGTGGGGGAGCAGTACTTC,CAWSVSGVGEQYF
TRBV10-3,-,TRBJ2-7,few,TGTGCCAGCGGCTGGGGTTACCAGGGGAGCTCCTACGAGCAGTACTTC,CASGWGYQGSSYEQYF
TRBV7-9,TRBD2,TRBJ2-3,-,TGTGCCAGCAGCTTAAGACGGGGGGGCGACACAGATACGCAGTATTTT,CASSLRRGGDTDTQYF
TRBV5-4,TRBD1,TRBJ1-3,-,TGTGCCAGCAGCTTGGACAGGGGGCAAGGAAACACCATATATTTT,CASSLDRGQGNTIYF
TRBV7-2,TRBD1,TRBJ2-5,-,TGTGCGACCCGGGACAGGGATGAGACCCAGTACTTC,CATRDRDETQYF
TRBV6-5,-,TRBJ1-1,-,TGTGCCAGCAGTCCCCCCGCGGGGCTGTCTGAAGCTTTCTTT,CASSPPAGLSEAFF
TRBV5-1,-,TRBJ2-7,few,TGCGCCAGCAGCTTGTCGTCGTACGAGCAGTACTTC,CASSLSSYEQYF
TRBV29-1,TRBD1,TRBJ1-5,-,TGCAGCGTTGGGGACAGGGGTCGACAGCCCCAGCATTTT,CSVGDRGRQPQHF
TRBV6-5,TRBD2,TRBJ2-7,-,TGTGCCAGCAGTTATCGGGAGGGCATCGACGAGCAGTACTTC,CASSYREGIDEQYF
TRBV2,-,TRBJ1-2,-,TGTGCCAGCAGTGCGGGCAGGGGACACGCTAACTATGGCTACACCTTC,CASSAGRGHANYGYTF
TRBV6-5,TRBD1,TRBJ1-6,-,TGTGCCAGCAGTTCCCTACGACAGGGGAAGGTTTCACCCCTCCACTTT,CASSSLRQGKVSPLHF
TRBV13,-,TRBJ1-2,few,TGTGCCAGCAGCTTAGCTATGGAGGGAGACTATGGCTACACCTTC,CASSLAMEGDYGYTF
TRBV7-9,-,TRBJ1-2,many,TGTGCCAGCAGCTCGCTTACCATTCCCCTCTATGGCTACACCTTC,CASSSLTIPLYGYTF
TRBV9,TRBD2,TRBJ2-7,-,TGTGCCAGCAGCACCGGACTAGCGGGGGGCGCAAACGAGCAGTACTTC,CASSTGLAGGANEQYF
TRBV29-1,-,TRBJ2-1,few,TGCAGCGTCTCATTTAACAGGGATCGCGAGCAGTTCTTC,CSVSFNRDREQFF
TRBV14,-,TRBJ1-1,once,TGTGCCAGCAGCCAAGACACATACACTGAAGCTTTCTTT,CASSQDTYTEAFF
TRBV6-1,TRBD1,TRBJ2-7,-,TGTGCCAGCAGTACGACAGGGGGGTACTCCTACGAGCAGTACTTC,CASSTTGGYSYEQYF
TRBV28,TRBD2,TRBJ2-1,few,TGTGCCAGCAGTGGGACTAGCTACAATGAGCAGTTCTTC,CASSGTSYNEQFF
TRBV6-1,-,TRBJ1-1,few,TGTGCCAGCAGACCGAGCGCAGGGGTTGTGACTGAAGCTTTCTTT,CASRPSAGVVTEAFF
TRBV7-9,-,TRBJ1-5,-,TGTGCCATCGGGGGGGTCAATCAGCCCCAGCATTTT,CAIGGVNQPQHF
TRBV13,-,TRBJ2-1,-,TGTGCCAGCAGCTTAGTAGATGAGCAGTTCTTC,CASSLVDEQFF
TRBV19,-,TRBJ1-2,-,TGTGCCAGTAGTATCCCAGGTTTTAACTATGGCTACACCTTC,CASSIPGFNYGYTF
TRBV9,-,TRBJ1-4,many,TGTGCCAGCAGCCCCCGGGATCACAATGAAAAACTGTTTTTT,CASSPRDHNEKLFF
TRBV4-1,-,TRBJ1-5,few,TGCGCCAGCAGCCACCTGGACGGCCTCAATCAGCCCCAGCATTTT,CASSHLDGLNQPQHF
TRBV7-8,-,TRBJ2-7,-,TGTGCCAGCAGCTCAGCCTGGCGGACCTCCGGCGAGCAGTACTTC,CASSSAWRTSGEQYF
TRBV14,-,TRBJ1-1,-,TGTGCCAGCAGCCATCTATTCACAGGGAGAGGGACTGAAGCTTTCTTT,CASSHLFTGRGTEAFF
TRBV27,-,TRBJ1-5,few,TGTGCCAGCAGTTTAACGGCCACACAGGGCAATCAGCCCCAGCATTTT,CASSLTATQGNQPQHF
TRBV5-1,TRBD1,TRBJ2-6,once,TGCGCCAGCGGGACAGGGCCCGGGGCCAACGTCCTGACTTTC,CASGTGPGANVLTF
TRBV9,-,TRBJ2-2,-,TGTGCCAGCAGCCCCACTAAGGCGAGCACCGGGGAGCTGTTTTTT,CASSPTKASTGELFF
TRBV5-1,-,TRBJ1-4,few,TGCGCCAGCAGCTTGGTGGGGGGTAATGAAAAACTGTTTTTT,CASSLVGGNEKLFF
TRBV29-1,-,TRBJ1-4,-,TGCAGCGTTTCCGGGACCCAAGAGACGGGGAATGAAAAACTGTTTTTT,CSVSGTQETGNEKLFF
TRBV14,-,TRBJ1-6,-,TGTGCCAGCAGCCAAGATTGGGTTTCACCCCTCCACTTT,CASSQDWVSPLHF
TRBV6-1,-,TRBJ2-2,few,TGTGCCAGCAGTGAAGCTCGGGGGAAAATAACCGGGGAGCTGTTTTTT,CASSEARGKITGELFF
TRBV6-5,-,TRBJ2-1,-,TGTGCCAGCAGTTACTCGGAGTTCTACAATGAGCAGTTCTTC,CASSYSEFYNEQFF
TRBV7-8,TRBD2,TRBJ2-3,-,TGTGCCAGCAGCTTATTTCTAGCGGGGGGTTACGCTAGCACAGATACGCAGTATTTT,CASSLFLAGGYASTDTQYF
TRBV25-1,-,TRBJ2-1,-,TGTGCCAGCAGTGATAGGGAACTAGGCGTGAGGAATGAGCAGTTCTTC,CASSDRELGVRNEQFF
TRBV5-1,TRBD1,TRBJ1-3,many,TGCGCCAGCAGTCCCGGGACAGGGAGGTATGGAAACACCATATATTTT,CASSPGTGRYGNTIYF
TRBV4-1,-,TRBJ2-5,-,TGCGCCAGCAGCCAAGGGCCGCACCTCCAAGAGACCCAGTACTTC,CASSQGPHLQETQYF
TRBV7-2,-,TRBJ1-1,-,TGTGCCAGCAGTAGCTCGGCGGTAAACACTGAAGCTTTCTTT,CASSSSAVNTEAFF
TRBV4-3,-,TRBJ1-1,-,TGCGCCAGCAGCCCCGCGCAGGGGAGGGACACTGAAGCTTTCTTT,CASSPAQGRDTEAFF
TRBV6-5,TRBD1,TRBJ1-6,many,TGTGCCAGCAGTATAAGGACAGGGCTTTCACCCCTCCACTTT,CASSIRTGLSPLHF
TRBV7-9,TRBD2,TRBJ2-7,few,TGTGCCAGCAGCCACCGCGCCGGGACTAGCGGGGGGATTAGGGACGAGCAGTACTTC,CASSHRAGTSGGIRDEQYF